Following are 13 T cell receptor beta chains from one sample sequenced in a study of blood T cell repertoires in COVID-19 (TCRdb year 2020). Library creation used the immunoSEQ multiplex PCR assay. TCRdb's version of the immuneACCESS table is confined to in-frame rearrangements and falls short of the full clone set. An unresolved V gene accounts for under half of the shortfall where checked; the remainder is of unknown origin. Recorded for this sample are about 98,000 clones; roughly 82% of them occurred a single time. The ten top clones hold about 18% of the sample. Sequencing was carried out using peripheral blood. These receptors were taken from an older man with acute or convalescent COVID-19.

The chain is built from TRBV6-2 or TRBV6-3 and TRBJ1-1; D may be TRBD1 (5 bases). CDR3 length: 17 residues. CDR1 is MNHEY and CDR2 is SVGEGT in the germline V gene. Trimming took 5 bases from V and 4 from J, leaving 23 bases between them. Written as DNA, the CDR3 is TGTGCCAGCAGTCCCTCTGGGGGGGTGATCGGGCGCACTGAAGCTTTCTTT. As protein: CASSPSGGVIGRTEAFF.

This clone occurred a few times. In DNA form, the CDR3 reads TGTGCCAGCAGCCTTACGCAGTCTTCACCCCTCCACTTT. This codes for CASSLTQSSPLHF. The chain joins TRBV3-1 (or the pseudogene TRBV3-2) to TRBJ1-6; D is uncertain. Per germline, CDR1 LGHDT and CDR2 YNNKEL (reference sequence). The CDR3 extends over 13 amino acids. V gave up 4 bases and J gave up 9 bases, with 10 bases separating them.

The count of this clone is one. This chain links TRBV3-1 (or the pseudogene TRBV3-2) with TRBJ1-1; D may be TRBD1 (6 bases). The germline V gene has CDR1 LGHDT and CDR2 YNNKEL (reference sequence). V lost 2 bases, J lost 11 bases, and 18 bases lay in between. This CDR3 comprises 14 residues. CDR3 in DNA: TGTGCCAGCAGCCAAATGCCCCTACAGGGTGGTGCTTTCTTT. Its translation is CASSQMPLQGGAFF.

Written as DNA, the CDR3 is TGCGCCAGCAGCGAACAGGGTACGAACACTGAAGCTTTCTTT. This sequence encodes CASSEQGTNTEAFF. The J gene is TRBJ1-1, the V gene TRBV5-1; weak D call: TRBD1 (6 bases). Germline V gene data show CDR1 as SGHRS and CDR2 as YFSETQ. The CDR3 loop spans 14 amino acids. V lost 4 bases, J lost 1 base, and 11 bases lay in between.

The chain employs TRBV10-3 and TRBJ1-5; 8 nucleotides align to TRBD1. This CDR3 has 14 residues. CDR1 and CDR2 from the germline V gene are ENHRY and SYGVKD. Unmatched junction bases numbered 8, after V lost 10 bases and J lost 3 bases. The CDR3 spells CATQGESNNQPQHF. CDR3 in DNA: TGTGCCACACAGGGGGAGTCAAACAATCAGCCCCAGCATTTT.

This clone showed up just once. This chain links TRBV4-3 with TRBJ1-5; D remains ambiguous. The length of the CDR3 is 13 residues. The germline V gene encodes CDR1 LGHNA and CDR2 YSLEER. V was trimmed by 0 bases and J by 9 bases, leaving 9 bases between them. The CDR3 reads CASSQDSQTPQHF. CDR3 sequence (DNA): TGCGCCAGCAGCCAAGATAGCCAGACGCCCCAGCATTTT.

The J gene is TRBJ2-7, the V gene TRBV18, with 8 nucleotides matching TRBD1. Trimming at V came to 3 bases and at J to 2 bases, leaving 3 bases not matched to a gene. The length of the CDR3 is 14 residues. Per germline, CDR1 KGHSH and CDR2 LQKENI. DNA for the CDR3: TGTGCCAGCTCACCTCAGGGGGCAGCCTACGAGCAGTACTTC. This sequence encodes CASSPQGAAYEQYF.

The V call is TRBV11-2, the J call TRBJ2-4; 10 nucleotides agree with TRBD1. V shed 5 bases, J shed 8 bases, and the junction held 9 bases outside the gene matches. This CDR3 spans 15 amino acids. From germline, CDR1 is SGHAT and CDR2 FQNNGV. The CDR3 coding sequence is TGTGCCAGCAGCACCCCGACAGGGGGCACGGACATTCAGTACTTC. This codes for CASSTPTGGTDIQYF.

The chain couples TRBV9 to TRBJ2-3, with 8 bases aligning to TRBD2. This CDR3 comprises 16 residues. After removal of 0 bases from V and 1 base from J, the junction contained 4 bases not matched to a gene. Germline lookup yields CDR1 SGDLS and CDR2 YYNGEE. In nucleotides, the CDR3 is TGTGCCAGCAGCGTAGGGCAGCGGGGGCGCACAGATACGCAGTATTTT. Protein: CASSVGQRGRTDTQYF.

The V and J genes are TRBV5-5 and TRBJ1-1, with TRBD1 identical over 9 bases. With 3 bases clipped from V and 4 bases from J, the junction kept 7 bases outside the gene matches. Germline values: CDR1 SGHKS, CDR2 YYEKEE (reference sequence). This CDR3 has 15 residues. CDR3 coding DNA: TGTGCCAGCAGCTGGGGGACAGGGATGGGCACTGAAGCTTTCTTT. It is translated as CASSWGTGMGTEAFF.

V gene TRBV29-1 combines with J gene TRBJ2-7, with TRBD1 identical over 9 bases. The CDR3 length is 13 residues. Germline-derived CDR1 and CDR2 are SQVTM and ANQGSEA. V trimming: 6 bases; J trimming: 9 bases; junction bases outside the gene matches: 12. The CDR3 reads CSVGGTGRIGQYF. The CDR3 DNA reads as TGCAGCGTCGGCGGGACAGGGCGAATAGGGCAGTACTTC.

In DNA form, the CDR3 reads TGCAGCGTTGAAGCCCGGGACAGGGGCACAGATACGCAGTATTTT. The encoded protein is CSVEARDRGTDTQYF. V is TRBV29-1 and J is TRBJ2-3; 9 bases match TRBD1. V lost 1 base to trimming and J lost 1 base; unmatched junction nucleotides: 3. The CDR3 extends over 15 amino acids. Germline values: CDR1 SQVTM, CDR2 ANQGSEA.

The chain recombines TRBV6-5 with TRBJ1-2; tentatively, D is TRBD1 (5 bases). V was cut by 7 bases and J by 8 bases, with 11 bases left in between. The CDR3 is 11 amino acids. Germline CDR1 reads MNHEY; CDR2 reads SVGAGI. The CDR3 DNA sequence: TGTGCCAGCACCCGCGGGGGGGGCTACACCTTC. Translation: CASTRGGGYTF.